The clone carrying this T cell receptor (beta chain) appeared many times. This record belongs to a study of spatial heterogeneity in lung cancer. This sample's time point: sample taken at primary tumor resection. Sequencing was performed on whole RNA extracted from tumor and nontumor lung tissue, or from frozen PBMC, and the material was left unsorted. The CDR3 contains 15 residues. V shed 2 bases and J shed 0 bases, with 9 bases lying between them. Germline-derived CDR1 and CDR2 are SGHRS and YFSETQ. TCRdb ran MiXCR on the 5' RACE reads and lists one entry per CDR3 protein. In the table there are approximately 11,000 distinct CDR3 sequences, 5.5% to 6.5% of which are singletons.

The rearrangement joins TRBV5-1 to TRBJ2-1, with unresolved D. This receptor was obtained from a male donor with early-stage non-small cell lung cancer. Specimen: normal lung tissue next to the tumor, collected at surgery. The CDR3 DNA reads TGCGCCAGCAGCTTTAATGGAGACTCCTACAATGAGCAGTTCTTC. Amino acids: CASSFNGDSYNEQFF.